These T cell receptor beta chains were read from a single sample in a study of T cells expressing NK-cell markers. From its re-call of the 5' RACE reads, TCRdb lists each CDR3 protein once, without DNA. This listing includes about 260,000 distinct CDR3 sequences. The source material was blood T cells: a sorted CD56 or NKG2C T cell subset, CD4+ or CD8+ T cells, or bulk PBMC T cells (not recorded which). The source of these receptors is a young man in good health. The CDR3 runs from the conserved cysteine through the conserved F or W.

V gene	J gene	CDR3 protein
TRBV9	TRBJ1-1	CASSAGVDEAFF
TRBV5-6	TRBJ1-1	CASSFLDRRLTNTEAFF
TRBV20-1	TRBJ1-3	CSARVVGDTIYF
TRBV20-1	TRBJ2-1	CSATSENSRSDEQFF
TRBV5-6	TRBJ1-2	CASSLPRKGYNYGYTF
TRBV7-2	TRBJ2-1	CASSLGGLLDQFF
TRBV20-1	TRBJ2-4	CSATQAVRNIQYF
TRBV19	TRBJ1-2	CASKFAGNRYGYTF
TRBV20-1	TRBJ2-3	CSVQIYLGTDTQYF
TRBV7-6	TRBJ2-1	CASSSLPQHSSYNEQFF
TRBV7-9	TRBJ2-1	CASSLIEGYSYNEQFF
TRBV12-3/TRBV12-4	TRBJ2-3	CASSGGQGQRRDTQYF
TRBV5-1	TRBJ2-5	CASSLRTGEKTQYF
TRBV6-1	TRBJ1-5	CASGRGMSNQPQHF
TRBV24-1	TRBJ2-5	CATSAQAEKETQYF